A selection of T cell receptor beta chains follows, all from one sample in a study of Ad26.COV2.S vaccination and SARS-CoV-2 variants. Data came from immunoSEQ multiplex PCR; TCRdb stores just in-frame clones and leaves some out. The table includes some 520,000 clones, approximately 88% detected once. The sequencing here drew on peripheral blood, taken in a trial of Ad26.COV2.S vaccine versus placebo. The receptors originated from a person between 18 and 65 years old who received the Ad26.COV2.S COVID-19 vaccine or a placebo. Both conserved end residues are part of each CDR3. The D gene is left open where the match is weak. Some rows have no size entry. The others give once, few or many, or a class for an expanded clone.

V gene: TRBV7-9
D gene: NA
J gene: TRBJ2-1
clone size: NA
CDR3 DNA: TGTGCCAGCAGCTTCAGCGAGACCTCCTACAATGAGCAGTTCTTC
CDR3 protein: CASSFSETSYNEQFF

V gene: TRBV9
D gene: TRBD1
J gene: TRBJ2-2
clone size: NA
CDR3 DNA: TGTGCCAGCAGTCCCTTCGGGACAGGGGGCACCGGGGAGCTGTTTTTT
CDR3 protein: CASSPFGTGGTGELFF

V gene: TRBV5-6
D gene: TRBD2
J gene: TRBJ2-3
clone size: NA
CDR3 DNA: TGTGCCAGCAGCTTGACTAGCGGGAGGGTGGGAGATACGCAGTATTTT
CDR3 protein: CASSLTSGRVGDTQYF

V gene: TRBV25-1
D gene: NA
J gene: TRBJ2-7
clone size: NA
CDR3 DNA: TGTGCCAGCAGTTCAGAGGGCTCCTACGAGCAGTACTTC
CDR3 protein: CASSSEGSYEQYF

V gene: TRBV28
D gene: NA
J gene: TRBJ1-2
clone size: NA
CDR3 DNA: TGTGCCAGCAGCACATCGGGGCTCAACTATGGCTACACCTTC
CDR3 protein: CASSTSGLNYGYTF

V gene: TRBV7-2
D gene: TRBD1
J gene: TRBJ1-2
clone size: NA
CDR3 DNA: TGTGCCAGCAGCTTTCCCGGGACAGGGGTTGGTGGCTACACCTTC
CDR3 protein: CASSFPGTGVGGYTF

V gene: TRBV19
D gene: TRBD1
J gene: TRBJ2-2
clone size: NA
CDR3 DNA: TGTGCCAGTAGTATAGCGACCGGGACAGCGAACACCGGGGAGCTGTTTTTT
CDR3 protein: CASSIATGTANTGELFF

V gene: TRBV24-1
D gene: TRBD2
J gene: TRBJ2-1
clone size: NA
CDR3 DNA: TGTGCCACCAGTGATTCGACAAATAGCGGGAGCCCGAATGAGCAGTTCTTC
CDR3 protein: CATSDSTNSGSPNEQFF

V gene: TRBV3-1/TRBV3-2
D gene: TRBD1
J gene: TRBJ1-4
clone size: NA
CDR3 DNA: TGTGCCAGCAGCCAAGATGGGGTTCAGGGGGCAAAACTGTTTTTT
CDR3 protein: CASSQDGVQGAKLFF

V gene: TRBV5-1
D gene: NA
J gene: TRBJ2-5
clone size: NA
CDR3 DNA: TGCGCCAGCAGCTTTTTTGGAGAGACCCAGTACTTC
CDR3 protein: CASSFFGETQYF

V gene: TRBV9
D gene: NA
J gene: TRBJ2-7
clone size: NA
CDR3 DNA: TGTGCCAGCGGAAGAGGTATCTACGAGCAGTACTTC
CDR3 protein: CASGRGIYEQYF

V gene: TRBV7-9
D gene: NA
J gene: TRBJ1-6
clone size: NA
CDR3 DNA: TGTGCCAGCAGCTTAGTGGGCCAGAATTCACCCCTCCACTTT
CDR3 protein: CASSLVGQNSPLHF

V gene: TRBV11-2
D gene: NA
J gene: TRBJ1-4
clone size: NA
CDR3 DNA: TGTGCCAGCAGCATCTCGCGGGGGCCAACTAATGAAAAACTGTTTTTT
CDR3 protein: CASSISRGPTNEKLFF

V gene: TRBV9
D gene: TRBD2
J gene: TRBJ2-1
clone size: NA
CDR3 DNA: TGTGCCAGCATGGGGACTAAATACAATGAGCAGTTCTTC
CDR3 protein: CASMGTKYNEQFF

V gene: TRBV9
D gene: NA
J gene: TRBJ1-1
clone size: NA
CDR3 DNA: TGTGCCAGCAGCTCGAGGCTGTCAAGCACTGAAGCTTTCTTT
CDR3 protein: CASSSRLSSTEAFF

V gene: TRBV6-5
D gene: NA
J gene: TRBJ1-1
clone size: NA
CDR3 DNA: TGTGCCAGCAGTTCAATCCCTGGTGTAGGCACTGAAGCTTTCTTT
CDR3 protein: CASSSIPGVGTEAFF

V gene: TRBV18
D gene: NA
J gene: TRBJ2-7
clone size: NA
CDR3 DNA: TGTGCCAGCTCACCCGATAATACATTCTATGTGCAGTACTTC
CDR3 protein: CASSPDNTFYVQYF

V gene: TRBV3-1/TRBV3-2
D gene: NA
J gene: TRBJ2-3
clone size: NA
CDR3 DNA: TGTGCCAGCAAGAGGGGGACGGGTAACACAGATACGCAGTATTTT
CDR3 protein: CASKRGTGNTDTQYF

V gene: TRBV29-1
D gene: NA
J gene: TRBJ1-2
clone size: NA
CDR3 DNA: TGCAGCGTGAAGGTGACAGAATTTGGCTACACCTTC
CDR3 protein: CSVKVTEFGYTF

V gene: TRBV28
D gene: TRBD1
J gene: TRBJ2-7
clone size: NA
CDR3 DNA: TGTGCCAGCAGTGTAGGAGGACAGGGGATAGACGAGCAGTACTTC
CDR3 protein: CASSVGGQGIDEQYF

V gene: TRBV29-1
D gene: NA
J gene: TRBJ1-2
clone size: NA
CDR3 DNA: TGCAGCGTTGAGCATGGCTACACCTTC
CDR3 protein: CSVEHGYTF

V gene: TRBV4-2
D gene: NA
J gene: TRBJ2-2
clone size: NA
CDR3 DNA: TGTGCCAGCAGCCAAGCGGGAGACGTCACCGGGGAGCTGTTTTTT
CDR3 protein: CASSQAGDVTGELFF

V gene: TRBV19
D gene: NA
J gene: TRBJ1-1
clone size: once
CDR3 DNA: TGTGCCAGTAGTATGGGCTGGGTAGCTGAAGCTTTCTTT
CDR3 protein: CASSMGWVAEAFF

V gene: TRBV19
D gene: NA
J gene: TRBJ1-1
clone size: once
CDR3 DNA: TGTGCCAGTAGTATGACAGTGATCACTGAAGCTTTCTTT
CDR3 protein: CASSMTVITEAFF

V gene: TRBV3-1/TRBV3-2
D gene: NA
J gene: TRBJ1-1
clone size: few
CDR3 DNA: TGTGCCAGCAGCCCACTGGCGGGGGCTGAAGCTTTCTTT
CDR3 protein: CASSPLAGAEAFF

V gene: TRBV6-5
D gene: NA
J gene: TRBJ2-7
clone size: NA
CDR3 DNA: TGTGCCAGCAGTTACAACACCTACTCGTACGAGCAGTACTTC
CDR3 protein: CASSYNTYSYEQYF

V gene: TRBV12-5
D gene: NA
J gene: TRBJ2-4
clone size: NA
CDR3 DNA: TGTGCTAGTGGTTTGGAGGGACGGATAAACATTCAGTACTTC
CDR3 protein: CASGLEGRINIQYF

V gene: TRBV4-3
D gene: TRBD1
J gene: TRBJ1-6
clone size: NA
CDR3 DNA: TGCGCCAGCAGCCAAGCTGACAGGGGGCAAAATTCACCCCTCCACTTT
CDR3 protein: CASSQADRGQNSPLHF

V gene: TRBV28
D gene: NA
J gene: TRBJ2-7
clone size: NA
CDR3 DNA: TGTGCCAGCGGGGAAAGCTCCTACGAGCAGTACTTC
CDR3 protein: CASGESSYEQYF

V gene: TRBV29-1
D gene: TRBD1
J gene: TRBJ1-1
clone size: NA
CDR3 DNA: TGCAGCGTAGGGACAGGAAACACTGAAGCTTTCTTT
CDR3 protein: CSVGTGNTEAFF

V gene: TRBV1
D gene: NA
J gene: TRBJ2-7
clone size: once
CDR3 DNA: TGCACTCCGCTAGGGACAGGGGAATACGAGCAGTACTTC
CDR3 protein: CTPLGTGEYEQYF

V gene: TRBV2
D gene: NA
J gene: TRBJ2-1
clone size: NA
CDR3 DNA: TGTGCCAGCAGTGAATTAGCAGGGGTCATCTACAATGAGCAGTTCTTC
CDR3 protein: CASSELAGVIYNEQFF